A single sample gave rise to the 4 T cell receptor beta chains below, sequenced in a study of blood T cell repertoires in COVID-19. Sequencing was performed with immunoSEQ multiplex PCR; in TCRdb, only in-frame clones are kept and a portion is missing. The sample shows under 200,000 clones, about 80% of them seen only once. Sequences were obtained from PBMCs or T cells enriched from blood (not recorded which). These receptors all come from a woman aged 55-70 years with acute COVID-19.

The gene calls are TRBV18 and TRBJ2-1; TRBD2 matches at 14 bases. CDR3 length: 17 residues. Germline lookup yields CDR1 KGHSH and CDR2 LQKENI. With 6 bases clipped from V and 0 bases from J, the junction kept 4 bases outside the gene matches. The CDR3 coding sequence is TGTGCCAGCTCTCCAGGACTAGCGGGGGGCTCCTACAATGAGCAGTTCTTC. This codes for CASSPGLAGGSYNEQFF.

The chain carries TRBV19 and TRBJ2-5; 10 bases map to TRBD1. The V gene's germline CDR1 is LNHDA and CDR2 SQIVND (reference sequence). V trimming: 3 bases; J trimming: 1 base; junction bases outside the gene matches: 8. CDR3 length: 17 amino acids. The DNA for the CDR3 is TGTGCCAGTAGTATTTTTGGGACAGGGGTCCTCCAAGAGACCCAGTACTTC. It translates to CASSIFGTGVLQETQYF.

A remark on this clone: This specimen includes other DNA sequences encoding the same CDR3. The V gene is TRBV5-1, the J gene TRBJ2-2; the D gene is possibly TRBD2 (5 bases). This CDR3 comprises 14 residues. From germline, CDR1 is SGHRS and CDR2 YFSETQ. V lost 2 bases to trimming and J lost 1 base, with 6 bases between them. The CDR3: CASSFRGNTGELFF. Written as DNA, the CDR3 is TGCGCCAGCAGCTTTCGGGGGAACACCGGGGAGCTGTTTTTT. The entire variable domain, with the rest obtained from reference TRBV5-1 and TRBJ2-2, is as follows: KAGVTQTPRYLIKTRGQQVTLSCSPISGHRSVSWYQQTPGQGLQFLFEYFSETQRNKGNFPGRFSGRQFSNSRSEMNVSTLELGDSALYLCASSFRGNTGELFFGEGSRLTVL.

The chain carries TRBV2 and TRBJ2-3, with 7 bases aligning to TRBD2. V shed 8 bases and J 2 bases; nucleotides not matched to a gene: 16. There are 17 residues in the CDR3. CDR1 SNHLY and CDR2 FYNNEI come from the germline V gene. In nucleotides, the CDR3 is TGTGCCAGCCGTACCCCCTCCGCGGGAGCATACACAGATACGCAGTATTTT. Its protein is CASRTPSAGAYTDTQYF.